The T cell receptor beta chain described here comes from a study of cytomegalovirus exposure and HLA in healthy donors. PCR involved 60 Vbeta and 13 Jbeta primers. Data came from immunoSEQ multiplex PCR; TCRdb stores just in-frame clones and leaves some out. The data contain about 200,000 clones, 75% to 90% of them singletons. The sequenced sample consisted of PBMCs. The sequence derives from a woman aged 25 to 39 in good health and CMV-seronegative.

Here the CDR3 DNA reads TGCGCCAGCAGCTTAACAGGGGGCGATCAGCCCCAGCATTTT. Protein sequence: CASSLTGGDQPQHF. V is TRBV5-1 and J is TRBJ1-5; 9 nucleotides match TRBD1. The CDR3 runs 14 residues. J lost 5 bases, V lost 2 bases, and 2 bases had no gene match. The germline gives CDR1 SGHRS, CDR2 YFSETQ.